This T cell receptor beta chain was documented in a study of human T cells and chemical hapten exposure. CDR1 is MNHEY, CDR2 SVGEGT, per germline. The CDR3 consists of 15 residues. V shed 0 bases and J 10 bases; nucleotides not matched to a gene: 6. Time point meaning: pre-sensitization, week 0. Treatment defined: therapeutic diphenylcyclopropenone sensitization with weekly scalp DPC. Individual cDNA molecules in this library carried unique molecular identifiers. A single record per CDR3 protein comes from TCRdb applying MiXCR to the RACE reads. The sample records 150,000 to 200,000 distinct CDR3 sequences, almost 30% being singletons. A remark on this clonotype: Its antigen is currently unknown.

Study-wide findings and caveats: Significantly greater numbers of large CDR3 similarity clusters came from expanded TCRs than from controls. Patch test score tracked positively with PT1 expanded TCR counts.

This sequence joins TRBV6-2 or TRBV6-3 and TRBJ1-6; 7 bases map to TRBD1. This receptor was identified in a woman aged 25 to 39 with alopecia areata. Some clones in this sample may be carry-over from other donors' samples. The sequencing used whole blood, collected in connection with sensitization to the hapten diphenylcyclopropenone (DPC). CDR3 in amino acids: CASSYSETGRSPLHF. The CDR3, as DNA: TGTGCCAGCAGTTACTCCGAGACAGGGAGATCACCCCTCCACTTT.